This T cell receptor beta chain is from a study of shared clonotypes between healthy human individuals. As for the study in general: CD4 naive and memory got three plates each, CD8 naive two, CD8 memory one. Study-level findings and limits: Around 4.9% of naive CD4 clonotypes were shared across four donors.

Generated by immunoSEQ multiplex PCR, the TCRdb table keeps only in-frame clones and is missing some. The sample lists 600,000 to 750,000 clones, roughly 91% occurring once. Comments on this clone: Its antigen remains unknown.

Germline values: CDR1 MDHEN, CDR2 SYDVKM. V lost 5 bases to trimming and J lost 2 bases; unmatched junction nucleotides: 12. The CDR3 runs 16 residues. The sample taken for sequencing was memory CD8+ T cells from PBMCs. Subset reported: CD45RO+ cells pooled with CCR7-negative TemRA cells. This clonotype originated in a young man in good health. Some clones in this sample may be carry-over from other donors' samples. V usage is TRBV28 and J usage is TRBJ2-7, with 7 bases that match TRBD2. The CDR3 coding sequence is TGTGCCAGCAGTCTCCCGACCAGCGGGGACGCCTACGAGCAGTACTTC. Protein sequence: CASSLPTSGDAYEQYF.